This T cell receptor (beta chain) was observed in a study of shared clonotypes between healthy human individuals. This clone was seen a single time. Its antigen is not known. Measured with immunoSEQ multiplex PCR; TCRdb has only the in-frame clones, and not every one. The data contain 500,000 to 550,000 clones, 90% to 97% of them seen just once; the ten biggest clones take up nearly 0.065%. Study-wide results and caveats: Blood was the only sampled material, and tissue repertoires likely differ.

CDR1 and CDR2 (germline): MRHNA, SNTAGT. V was cut by 8 bases and J by 8 bases, with 15 bases left in between. This CDR3 is built from 12 residues. The V and J genes are TRBV6-4 and TRBJ1-1; D uncertain. The sequence derives from a woman aged 25 to 39 in good health. Sequencing was done on a sample of naive CD4+ T cells sorted from blood. The sample's subset: CD45RA+ positively selected. This CDR3 is CASFRLAAEAFF. CDR3 nucleotides: TGTGCCAGCTTTAGGCTGGCGGCGGAAGCTTTCTTT.